A single sample gave rise to the 24 T cell receptor beta chains below, sequenced in a study of blood T cell repertoires in COVID-19. Clones were read by immunoSEQ multiplex PCR, and TCRdb kept only the in-frame ones, dropping some. This table has tens of thousands of clones, 90% to 95% appearing once. The sample comprised peripheral blood. All receptors derive from a woman in her forties or fifties in a cohort sampled during active COVID-19.

This clone has just one count. This chain links TRBV27 with TRBJ2-3, with D perhaps matching TRBD2 (6 bases). V was clipped by 9 bases and J by 2 bases, with 15 bases between them. This CDR3 region has 14 residues. Looked up from germline, CDR1 is MNHEY and CDR2 is SMNVEV (reference sequence). The CDR3 region has the DNA TGTGCCAGTAAGACCGGGACTTACACAGATACGCAGTATTTT. Translated, it gives CASKTGTYTDTQYF.

The chain recombines TRBV6-5 with TRBJ1-1; D gene ambiguous. CDR1 and CDR2 (germline): MNHEY, SVGAGI. The CDR3 extends over 11 amino acids. Trimming pared 8 bases from V and 4 bases from J, leaving 8 bases between. The CDR3 sequence: CASLRVTEAFF. Here the CDR3 DNA reads TGTGCCAGCTTGAGGGTCACTGAAGCTTTCTTT.

This chain links TRBV5-1 with TRBJ2-7, with D maybe TRBD1 (5 bases). This CDR3 has 14 amino acids. Per the germline V gene, CDR1 is SGHRS and CDR2 is YFSETQ. The V end was cut by 1 base, the J end by 2 bases, with 10 bases between. The CDR3: CASSLTGPTYEQYF. In DNA form, the CDR3 reads TGCGCCAGCAGCTTGACAGGACCCACCTACGAGCAGTACTTC.

This chain links TRBV7-9 with TRBJ2-1, with D possibly being TRBD1 (5 bases). The V gene's germline CDR1 is SEHNR and CDR2 FQNEAQ (reference sequence). This CDR3 spans 13 amino acids. V dropped 5 bases and J dropped 5 bases, with 10 bases sitting between them. As DNA, the CDR3 is TGTGCCAGCAGCCTAGACAGAAACAATGAGCAGTTCTTC. Residues: CASSLDRNNEQFF.

This chain links TRBV9 with TRBJ1-2, with no clear D. The germline gives CDR1 SGDLS, CDR2 YYNGEE. The CDR3 totals 14 residues. V was trimmed by 2 bases and J by 4 bases, leaving 12 bases between them. This CDR3 is CASSVGRLGYGYTF. DNA for the CDR3: TGTGCCAGCAGCGTGGGGAGGTTGGGCTATGGCTACACCTTC.

The chain combines TRBV7-9 with TRBJ2-1; 11 nucleotides line up with TRBD2. Unmatched junction bases numbered 12, after V lost 5 bases and J lost 12 bases. CDR3 size: 15 residues. Germline CDR1 and CDR2: SEHNR and FQNEAQ (reference sequence). CDR3 amino acids: CASSRPQLAGVGQFF. In DNA form, the CDR3 reads TGTGCCAGCAGCCGACCCCAACTAGCGGGAGTAGGGCAGTTCTTC.

The chain has TRBV5-1 and TRBJ2-5, with 12 bases fitting TRBD2. CDR1 SGHRS and CDR2 YFSETQ come from the germline V gene. The V gene end was trimmed by 4 bases and the J gene end by 5 bases; junction bases not matched to a gene: 6. CDR3 length: 15 residues. The CDR3 DNA follows: TGCGCCAGCAGCCGTACTAGCGGGAGGTGGGAGACCCAGTACTTC. Its protein is CASSRTSGRWETQYF. Combining the CDR3 with reference TRBV5-1 and TRBJ2-5 gives the whole variable domain KAGVTQTPRYLIKTRGQQVTLSCSPISGHRSVSWYQQTPGQGLQFLFEYFSETQRNKGNFPGRFSGRQFSNSRSEMNVSTLELGDSALYLCASSRTSGRWETQYFGPGTRLLVL.

The rearrangement links TRBV5-1 to TRBJ2-5, with D tentatively TRBD2 (6 bases). V was cut by 0 bases and J by 5 bases, with 14 bases left in between. This CDR3 contains 15 residues. Germline CDR1 SGHRS, CDR2 YFSETQ. This chain's CDR3 is CASSLGRSSAETQYF. CDR3 nucleotides: TGCGCCAGCAGCTTGGGCCGATCTAGCGCCGAGACCCAGTACTTC.

In this sample, this clone turned up a few times. The genes are TRBV18 and TRBJ2-2; 9 bases map to TRBD1. The CDR3 extends over 14 amino acids. The germline CDR1 and CDR2 sequences are KGHSH and LQKENI. Trimming cost V 3 bases and J 5 bases; bases outside gene matches: 1. This CDR3 is CASSPGTGTGELFF. In nucleotides, the CDR3 is TGTGCCAGCTCACCCGGGACAGGGACCGGGGAGCTGTTTTTT. Full variable domain (outside the CDR3, taken from reference TRBV18 and TRBJ2-2): NAGVMQNPRHLVRRRGQEARLRCSPMKGHSHVYWYRQLPEEGLKFMVYLQKENIIDESGMPKERFSAEFPKEGPSILRIQQVVRGDSAAYFCASSPGTGTGELFFGEGSRLTVL.

The chain employs TRBV2 and TRBJ2-3; 8 bases map to TRBD2. CDR3 length equals 20 residues. Trimming at V came to 0 bases and at J to 0 bases, leaving 14 bases not matched to a gene. Germline V lookup: CDR1 SNHLY, CDR2 FYNNEI. CDR3 sequence (DNA): TGTGCCAGCAGTGAAGCGGCTAGTGCGGGGGGACTCCCTAGCACAGATACGCAGTATTTT. It yields the protein CASSEAASAGGLPSTDTQYF.

The V call is TRBV19, the J call TRBJ1-5; TRBD1 might be the D (5 bases). The CDR3 is 12 amino acids. V was clipped by 9 bases and J by 5 bases, with 11 bases between them. In germline, CDR1 is LNHDA, CDR2 SQIVND (reference sequence). CDR3 amino acids: CASRTGDQPQHF. The DNA for the CDR3 is TGTGCCAGCCGGACGGGGGATCAGCCCCAGCATTTT.

The DNA for the CDR3 is TGCGCCAGCAGCTTGATCCCGGGACAGGGGGAGTATGGCTACACCTTC. Translation gives CASSLIPGQGEYGYTF. This chain uses TRBV5-1 with TRBJ1-2; TRBD1 aligns across 11 bases. Germline V gives CDR1 SGHRS, CDR2 YFSETQ. CDR3 length equals 16 residues. Losses at the gene ends were 1 base for V and 5 bases for J; bases not matched to a gene: 7.

This chain uses TRBV10-1 with TRBJ2-7; TRBD1 might be the D (5 bases). This CDR3 comprises 13 residues. V was pared by 3 bases and J by 3 bases, with 9 bases between. Germline CDR1 reads WNHNN; CDR2 reads SYGVQD (reference sequence). CDR3 nucleotide sequence: TGCGCCAGCAGTGAAGGGGCCGGCTACGAGCAGTACTTC. This translates into CASSEGAGYEQYF.

This chain uses TRBV15 with TRBJ1-2; 8 bases map to TRBD1. CDR1 is LNHNV and CDR2 is YYDKDF in the germline V gene (reference sequence). There are 15 residues in the CDR3. The V segment lost 3 bases and the J segment 7 bases; nucleotides outside the gene matches: 10. CDR3 sequence: CATSSTRQGLGGYTF. Written as DNA, the CDR3 is TGTGCCACCAGCAGTACCCGACAGGGGCTGGGTGGCTACACCTTC.

This chain uses TRBV4-1 with TRBJ2-1; D remains ambiguous. The germline V and J ends were trimmed by 2 bases and 0 bases, with 11 bases remaining between them. There are 16 residues in the CDR3. Germline-derived CDR1 and CDR2 are MGHRA and YSYEKL. The CDR3 coding sequence is TGCGCCAGCAGCCAATATGTTCACGGCTCCTACAATGAGCAGTTCTTC. Its translation is CASSQYVHGSYNEQFF.

The rearrangement links TRBV5-1 to TRBJ2-3; 8 nucleotides agree with TRBD1. Germline V CDR1 and CDR2: SGHRS, YFSETQ. The V gene end was trimmed by 3 bases and the J gene end by 0 bases; junction bases not matched to a gene: 6. This CDR3 is built from 16 residues. This CDR3 reads CASSWTGIPSTDTQYF. The CDR3, as DNA: TGCGCCAGCAGCTGGACAGGGATCCCTAGCACAGATACGCAGTATTTT.

The DNA of the CDR3 is TGTGCCAGCCTACGAGCTGGCACTGAAGCTTTCTTT. It codes for CASLRAGTEAFF. The chain joins TRBV5-5 to TRBJ1-1, with D unclear. V was cut by 7 bases and J by 4 bases, with 11 bases left in between. The CDR3 consists of 12 residues. Looked up from germline, CDR1 is SGHKS and CDR2 is YYEKEE (reference sequence).

The DNA of the CDR3 is TGTGCCAGCAACCCATTAGGGGGCAAGGATACGCAGTATTTT. Its translation: CASNPLGGKDTQYF. The chain carries TRBV5-8 and TRBJ2-3; TRBD1 matches at 7 bases. The V gene end was trimmed by 6 bases and the J gene end by 6 bases; junction bases not matched to a gene: 10. This CDR3 contains 14 residues. Germline CDR1 reads SGHTS; CDR2 reads YDEGEE.

The count of this clone is one. The chain has TRBV7-9 and TRBJ1-4; 8 bases fit TRBD1. Germline V gene data show CDR1 as SEHNR and CDR2 as FQNEAQ (reference sequence). The CDR3 is 15 amino acids. With V trimmed by 5 bases and J by 7 bases, 9 bases remained unmatched. In DNA form, the CDR3 reads TGTGCCAGCAGCCCGGGATGGCAGGGGGCTGAAAAACTGTTTTTT. It codes for CASSPGWQGAEKLFF.

The chain couples TRBV29-1 to TRBJ1-2, with 9 bases matching TRBD1. The CDR3 spans 14 residues. Germline V gives CDR1 SQVTM, CDR2 ANQGSEA. V shed 0 bases, J shed 4 bases, and the junction held 3 bases outside the gene matches. CDR3 amino acids: CSVEDPDRGYGYTF. The CDR3 coding sequence is TGCAGCGTTGAAGACCCGGACAGGGGCTATGGCTACACCTTC.

V gene TRBV25-1 combines with J gene TRBJ1-2; 11 bases agree with TRBD1. Germline loops: CDR1 MGHDK, CDR2 SYGVNS. CDR3 length: 14 residues. The V and J ends lost 1 base and 7 bases, in that order; junction bases with no gene match: 2. CDR3 protein: CASSEWGQGGGYTF. In DNA form, the CDR3 reads TGTGCCAGCAGTGAATGGGGACAGGGGGGTGGCTACACCTTC.

The gene calls are TRBV28 and TRBJ2-7; 9 bases agree with TRBD1. V trimming: 5 bases; J trimming: 2 bases; junction bases outside the gene matches: 10. Germline assignment: CDR1 MDHEN and CDR2 SYDVKM. This CDR3 comprises 16 residues. The CDR3 here is CASSLAGTGKTYEQYF. CDR3 in DNA: TGTGCCAGCAGTCTAGCCGGGACAGGGAAGACCTACGAGCAGTACTTC.

This CDR3 is CAISDPRGAGPANYGYTF. Here the CDR3 DNA reads TGTGCCATCAGTGACCCGAGAGGTGCCGGCCCAGCTAACTATGGCTACACCTTC. This chain links TRBV10-3 with TRBJ1-2; no firm D call. The CDR3 totals 18 residues. V was trimmed by 3 bases and J by 0 bases, leaving 20 bases between them. Germline V CDR1 and CDR2: ENHRY, SYGVKD.

V and J are TRBV2 and TRBJ1-2; 9 bases are shared with TRBD1. Trimming took 7 bases from V and 0 from J; bases not matched to a gene: 6. CDR3 size: 15 residues. Germline loops: CDR1 SNHLY, CDR2 FYNNEI. The DNA for the CDR3 is TGTGCCAGCATCGCCGGGACAGGGTCTAACTATGGCTACACCTTC. Protein sequence: CASIAGTGSNYGYTF. Full variable domain (rest looked up from reference TRBV2 and TRBJ1-2): EPEVTQTPSHQVTQMGQEVILRCVPISNHLYFYWYRQILGQKVEFLVSFYNNEISEKSEIFDDQFSVERPDGSNFTLKIRSTKLEDSAMYFCASIAGTGSNYGYTFGSGTRLTVV.